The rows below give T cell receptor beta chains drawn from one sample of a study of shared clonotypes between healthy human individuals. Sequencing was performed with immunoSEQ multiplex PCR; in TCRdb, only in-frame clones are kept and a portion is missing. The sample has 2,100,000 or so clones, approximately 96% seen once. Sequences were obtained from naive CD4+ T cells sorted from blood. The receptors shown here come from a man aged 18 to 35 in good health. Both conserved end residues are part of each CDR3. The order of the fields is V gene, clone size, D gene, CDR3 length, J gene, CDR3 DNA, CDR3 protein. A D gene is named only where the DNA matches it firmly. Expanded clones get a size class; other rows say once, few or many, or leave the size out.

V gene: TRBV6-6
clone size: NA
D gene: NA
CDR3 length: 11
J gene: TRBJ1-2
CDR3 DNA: TGTGCCAGCAGCGATTTCTATGGCTACACCTTC
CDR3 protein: CASSDFYGYTF

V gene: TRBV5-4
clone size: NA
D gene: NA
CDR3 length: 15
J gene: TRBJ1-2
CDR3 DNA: TGTGCCAGCAGCTTGGGTGGGACACTACAGACGGGCTACACCTTC
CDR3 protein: CASSLGGTLQTGYTF

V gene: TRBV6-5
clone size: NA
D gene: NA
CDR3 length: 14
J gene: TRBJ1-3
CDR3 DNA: TGTGCCAGCAGTTACGGGGGGTCTGGAAACACCATATATTTT
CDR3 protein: CASSYGGSGNTIYF

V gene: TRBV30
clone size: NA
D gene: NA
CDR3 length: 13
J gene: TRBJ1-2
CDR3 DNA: TGTGCCTGGAGTCCCCCGGACAAGCGAGGCTACACCTTC
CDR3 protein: CAWSPPDKRGYTF

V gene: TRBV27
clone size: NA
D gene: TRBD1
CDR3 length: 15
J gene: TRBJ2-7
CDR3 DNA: TGTGCCAGCAGCCCTACAGGGGCCCGTTCCTACGAGCAGTACTTC
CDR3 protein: CASSPTGARSYEQYF

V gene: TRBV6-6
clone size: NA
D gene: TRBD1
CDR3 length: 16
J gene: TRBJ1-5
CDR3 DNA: TGTGCCAGCAGTTCCACGGACAGGGTTAGCAATCAGCCCCAGCATTTT
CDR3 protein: CASSSTDRVSNQPQHF

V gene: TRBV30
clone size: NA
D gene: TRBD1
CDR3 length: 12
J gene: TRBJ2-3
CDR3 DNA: TGTGCCTGGAGTGTGGACAGGGTTGTGGAGTATTTT
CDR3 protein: CAWSVDRVVEYF

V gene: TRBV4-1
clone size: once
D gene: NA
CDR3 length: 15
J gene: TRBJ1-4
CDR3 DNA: TGCGCCAGCAGCCAAGATCAGCTAGTAGGGGAAAAACTGTTTTTT
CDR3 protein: CASSQDQLVGEKLFF

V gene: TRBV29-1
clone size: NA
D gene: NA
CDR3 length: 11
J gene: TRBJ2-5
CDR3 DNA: TGCAGCGGAGGACAGCAAGAGACCCAGTACTTC
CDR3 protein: CSGGQQETQYF

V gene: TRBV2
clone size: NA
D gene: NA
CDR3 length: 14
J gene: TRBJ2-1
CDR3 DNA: TGTGCCAGCAGTGGGGGACTCGGCTTAGGTGAGCAGTTCTTC
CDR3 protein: CASSGGLGLGEQFF

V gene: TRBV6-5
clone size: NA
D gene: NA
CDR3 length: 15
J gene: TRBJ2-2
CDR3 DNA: TGTGCCAGCAGACCCGGGACCGCGAACACCGGGGAGCTGTTTTTT
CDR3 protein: CASRPGTANTGELFF

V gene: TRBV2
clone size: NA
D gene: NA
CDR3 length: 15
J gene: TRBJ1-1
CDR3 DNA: TGTGCCAGCAAGGAGTACAGGGTTCTGAACACTGAAGCTTTCTTT
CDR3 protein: CASKEYRVLNTEAFF

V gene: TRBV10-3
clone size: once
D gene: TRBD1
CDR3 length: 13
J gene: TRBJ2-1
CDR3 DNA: TGTGCCATCAGTGGGGACAGCTACAATGAGCAGTTCTTC
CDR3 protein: CAISGDSYNEQFF

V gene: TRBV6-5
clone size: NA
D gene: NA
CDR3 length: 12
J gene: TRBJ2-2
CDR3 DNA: TGTGCCAGCTCCCGTGACACCGGGGAGCTGTTTTTT
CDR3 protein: CASSRDTGELFF

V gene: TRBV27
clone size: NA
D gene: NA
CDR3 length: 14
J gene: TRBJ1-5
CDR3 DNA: TGTGCCAGCAGTTTATCTGGTCGCAATCAGCCCCAGCATTTT
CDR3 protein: CASSLSGRNQPQHF

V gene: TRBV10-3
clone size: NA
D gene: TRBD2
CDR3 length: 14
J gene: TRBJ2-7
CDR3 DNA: TGTGCCATCACGGCGGCGGGAGTGGCCTACGAGCAGTACTTC
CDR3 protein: CAITAAGVAYEQYF

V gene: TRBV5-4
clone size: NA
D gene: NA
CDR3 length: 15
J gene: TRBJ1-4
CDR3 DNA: TGTGCCAGCAGCTTGGCCCCAGCAACTAATGAAAAACTGTTTTTT
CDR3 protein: CASSLAPATNEKLFF

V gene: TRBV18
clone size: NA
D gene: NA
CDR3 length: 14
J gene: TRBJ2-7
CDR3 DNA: TGTGCCAGCTCGACGGGACGGAAGGTCTACGAGCAGTACTTC
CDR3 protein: CASSTGRKVYEQYF

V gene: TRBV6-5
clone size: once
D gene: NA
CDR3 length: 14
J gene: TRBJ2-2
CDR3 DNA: TGTGCCAGCAGTTGGGCGATTAACACCGGGGAGCTGTTTTTT
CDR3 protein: CASSWAINTGELFF

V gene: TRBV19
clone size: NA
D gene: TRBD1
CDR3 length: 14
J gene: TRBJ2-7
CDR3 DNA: TGTGCCAGTAGTATGGACAGGGGGTCCCACGAGCAGTACTTC
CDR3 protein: CASSMDRGSHEQYF

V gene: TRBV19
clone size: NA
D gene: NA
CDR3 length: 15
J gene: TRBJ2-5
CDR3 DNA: TGTGCCAGTAGACCCGGCATCCGGGGATGGGAGACCCAGTACTTC
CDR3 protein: CASRPGIRGWETQYF

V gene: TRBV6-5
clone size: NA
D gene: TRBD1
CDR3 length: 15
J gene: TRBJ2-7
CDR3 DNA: TGTGCCAGCAGTACACCCGGGACAGGGGGACGCGAGCAGTACTTC
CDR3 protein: CASSTPGTGGREQYF

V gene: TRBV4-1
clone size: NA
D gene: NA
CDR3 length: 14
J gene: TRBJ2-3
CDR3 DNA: TGCGCCAGCAGCCCCATTTCTAGCACAGATACGCAGTATTTT
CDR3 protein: CASSPISSTDTQYF

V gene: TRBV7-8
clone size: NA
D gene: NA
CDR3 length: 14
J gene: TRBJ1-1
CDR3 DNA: TGTGCCAGCAGCTCAATGACAGGGAACACTGAAGCTTTCTTT
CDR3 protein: CASSSMTGNTEAFF

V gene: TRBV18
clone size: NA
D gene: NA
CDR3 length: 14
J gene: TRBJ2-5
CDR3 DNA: TGTGCCAGCTCGCCGGGAGCGGAACAAGAGACCCAGTACTTC
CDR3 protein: CASSPGAEQETQYF

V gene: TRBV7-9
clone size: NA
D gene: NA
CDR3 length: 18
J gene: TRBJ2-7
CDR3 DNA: TGTGCCAGCAGCTTAGGGACAATACTGAAAGCTAGCTCCTACGAGCAGTACTTC
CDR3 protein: CASSLGTILKASSYEQYF

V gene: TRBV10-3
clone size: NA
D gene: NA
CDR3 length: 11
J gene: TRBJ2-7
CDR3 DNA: TGTGCCACCCAAGGGTTCTACGAGCAGTACTTC
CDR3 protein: CATQGFYEQYF

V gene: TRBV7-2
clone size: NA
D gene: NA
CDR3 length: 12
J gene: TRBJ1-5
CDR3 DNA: TGTGCCAGCACGGATGACGGCCAGCCCCAGCATTTT
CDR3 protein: CASTDDGQPQHF

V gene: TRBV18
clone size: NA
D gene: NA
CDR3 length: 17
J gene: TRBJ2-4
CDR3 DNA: TGTGCCAGCTCACCAAACCCCGGGGATGTGGCCAAAAACATTCAGTACTTC
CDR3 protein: CASSPNPGDVAKNIQYF

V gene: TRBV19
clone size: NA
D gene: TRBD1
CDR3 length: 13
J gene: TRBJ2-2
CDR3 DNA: TGTGCCAGTAACCACAGGGGGCCCGGGGAGCTGTTTTTT
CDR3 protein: CASNHRGPGELFF

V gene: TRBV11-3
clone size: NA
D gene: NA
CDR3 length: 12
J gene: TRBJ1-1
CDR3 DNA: TGTGCCAGCAGCTTAGATGGGACTGAAGCTTTCTTT
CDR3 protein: CASSLDGTEAFF

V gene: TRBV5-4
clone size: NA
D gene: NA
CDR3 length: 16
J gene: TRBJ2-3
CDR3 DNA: TGTGCCAGCAGCCCTTTCGTCAGCGGCGCGACAGATACGCAGTATTTT
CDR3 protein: CASSPFVSGATDTQYF

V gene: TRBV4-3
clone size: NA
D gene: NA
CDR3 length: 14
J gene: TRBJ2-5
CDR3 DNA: TGCGCCAGCAGCCAAGATTCAGGGAAAGAGACCCAGTACTTC
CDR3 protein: CASSQDSGKETQYF

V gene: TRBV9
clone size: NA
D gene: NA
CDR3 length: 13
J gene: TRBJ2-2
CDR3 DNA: TGTGCCAGCACCAGACAGGACACCGGGGAGCTGTTTTTT
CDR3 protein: CASTRQDTGELFF

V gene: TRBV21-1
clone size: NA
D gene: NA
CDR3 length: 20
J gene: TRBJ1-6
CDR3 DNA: TGTGCCAGCAGCAAAGCAGCCTGGGACACATTAAATCTTAGAAATTCACCCCTCCACTTT
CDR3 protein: CASSKAAWDTLNLRNSPLHF

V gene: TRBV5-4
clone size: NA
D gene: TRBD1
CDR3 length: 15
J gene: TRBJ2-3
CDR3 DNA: TGTGCCAGCAGCTTGCGGGACAGGGAGAGAGATACGCAGTATTTT
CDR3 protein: CASSLRDRERDTQYF

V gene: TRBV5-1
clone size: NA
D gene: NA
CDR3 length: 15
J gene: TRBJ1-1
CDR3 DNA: TGCGCCAGCAGCTTGGCAAGTAAGACAGGACACGGAGCTTTCTTT
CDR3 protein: CASSLASKTGHGAFF

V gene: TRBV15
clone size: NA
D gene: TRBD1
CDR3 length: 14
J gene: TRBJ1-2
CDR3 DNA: TGTGCCACCAGCAGAGACACAGGGGGCAATGGCTACACCTTC
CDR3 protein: CATSRDTGGNGYTF

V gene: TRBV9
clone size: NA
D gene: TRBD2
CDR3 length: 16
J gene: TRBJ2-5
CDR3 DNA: TGTGCCAGCAGCGTAGGCTGGGCGGGGGGCCAAGAGACCCAGTACTTC
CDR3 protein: CASSVGWAGGQETQYF

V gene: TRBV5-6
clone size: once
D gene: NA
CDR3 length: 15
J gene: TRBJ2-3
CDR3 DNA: TGTGCCAGCAGCCCGCTCTTGACAAGCACAGATACGCAGTATTTT
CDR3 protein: CASSPLLTSTDTQYF

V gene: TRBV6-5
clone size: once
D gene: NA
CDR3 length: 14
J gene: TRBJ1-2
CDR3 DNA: TGTGCCAGCAGTTACTCACCAGGGGACTATGGCTACACCTTC
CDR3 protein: CASSYSPGDYGYTF

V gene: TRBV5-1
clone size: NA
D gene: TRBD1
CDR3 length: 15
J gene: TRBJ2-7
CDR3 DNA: TGCGCCAGCAGCTTGGATGGACAGGGAGTTGGCGAGCAGTACTTC
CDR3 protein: CASSLDGQGVGEQYF

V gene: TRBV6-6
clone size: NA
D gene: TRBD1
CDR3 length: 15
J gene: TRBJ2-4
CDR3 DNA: TGTGCCAGCAGTGGCACCGGGACAGTTAAAAACATTCAGTACTTC
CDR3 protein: CASSGTGTVKNIQYF

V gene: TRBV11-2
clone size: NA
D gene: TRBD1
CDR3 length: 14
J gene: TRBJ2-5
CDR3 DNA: TGTGCCAGCAGCTCAGGGGGCGGAATGGAGACCCAGTACTTC
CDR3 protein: CASSSGGGMETQYF

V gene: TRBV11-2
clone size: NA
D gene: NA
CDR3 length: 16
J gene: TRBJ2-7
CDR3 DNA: TGTGCCAGCAGCTTAAGTACCTGGGGGGCCTCCTACGAGCAGTACTTC
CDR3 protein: CASSLSTWGASYEQYF

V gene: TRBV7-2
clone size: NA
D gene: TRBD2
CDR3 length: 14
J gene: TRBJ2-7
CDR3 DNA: TGTGCCAGCAGCTTAGGGCGGGGGGCCTACGAGCAGTACTTC
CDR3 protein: CASSLGRGAYEQYF

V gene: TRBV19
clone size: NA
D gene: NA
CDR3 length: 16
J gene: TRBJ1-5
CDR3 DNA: TGTGCCAGTAGTATCGCCGTTAACCTCCTCGATCAGCCCCAGCATTTT
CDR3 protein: CASSIAVNLLDQPQHF

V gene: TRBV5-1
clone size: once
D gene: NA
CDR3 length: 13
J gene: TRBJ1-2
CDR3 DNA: TGCGCCAGCAGCTCGGACAGTTTCTATGGCTACACCTTC
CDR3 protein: CASSSDSFYGYTF

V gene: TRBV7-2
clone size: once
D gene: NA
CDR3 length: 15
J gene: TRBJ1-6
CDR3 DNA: TGTGCCAGCACCTTACGTGGCGGTTACAATTCACCCCTCCACTTT
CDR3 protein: CASTLRGGYNSPLHF

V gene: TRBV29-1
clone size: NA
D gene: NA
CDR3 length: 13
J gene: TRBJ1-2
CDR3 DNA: TGCAGCGTTGAAGGTTCGACAGGCGGTGGCTACACCTTC
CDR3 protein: CSVEGSTGGGYTF

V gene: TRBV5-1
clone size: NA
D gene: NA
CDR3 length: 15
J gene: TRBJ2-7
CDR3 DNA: TGCGCCAGCAGCTTGGGTGGGACTGCTTCCTACGAGCAGTACTTC
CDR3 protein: CASSLGGTASYEQYF

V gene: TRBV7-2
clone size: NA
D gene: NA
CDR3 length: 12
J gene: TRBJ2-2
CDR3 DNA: TGTGCCGGGGGCCGGAACACCGGGGAGCTGTTTTTT
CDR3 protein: CAGGRNTGELFF

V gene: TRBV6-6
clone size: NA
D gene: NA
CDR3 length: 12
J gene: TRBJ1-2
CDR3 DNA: TGTGCCAGCACCGTAAAGGACAACGGCTACACCTTC
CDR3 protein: CASTVKDNGYTF

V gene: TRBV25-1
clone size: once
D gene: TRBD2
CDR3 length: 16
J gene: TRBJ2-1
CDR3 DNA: TGTGCCAGCAGTGAATCGGCTAGCGGGTATTGGGATGAGCAGTTCTTC
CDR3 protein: CASSESASGYWDEQFF